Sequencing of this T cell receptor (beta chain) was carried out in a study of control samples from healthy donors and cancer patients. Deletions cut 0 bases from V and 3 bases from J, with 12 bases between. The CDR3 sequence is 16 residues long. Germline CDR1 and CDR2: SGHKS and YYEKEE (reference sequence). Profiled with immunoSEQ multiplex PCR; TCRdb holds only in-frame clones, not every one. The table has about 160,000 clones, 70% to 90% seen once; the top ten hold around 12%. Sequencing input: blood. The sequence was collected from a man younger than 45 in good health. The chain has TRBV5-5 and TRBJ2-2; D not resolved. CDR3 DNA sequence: TGTGCCAGCAGCTTGGCGAACAGCGAATACACCGGGGAGCTGTTTTTT. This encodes CASSLANSEYTGELFF. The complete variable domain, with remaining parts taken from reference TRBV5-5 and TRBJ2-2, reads DAGVTQSPTHLIKTRGQQVTLRCSPISGHKSVSWYQQVLGQGPQFIFQYYEKEERGRGNFPDRFSARQFPNYSSELNVNALLLGDSALYLCASSLANSEYTGELFFGEGSRLTVL.